This TCR beta chain stems from a study of cytomegalovirus exposure and HLA in healthy donors. General study points: Later findings reportedly placed an Asian-associated ancestry cluster below the 666-donor mean for N-insertions.

On this clone itself: What it binds is not known.

Despite likely unrecorded immune exposures, the donors were nominally healthy at the time of sampling. Germline V gene lookup returns CDR1 LGHNA and CDR2 YSLEER. The CDR3 consists of 15 residues. The junction had 5 bases not matched to a gene; V was cut back by 5 bases and J by 1 base. Primers: 60 Vbeta forward and 13 Jbeta reverse. The repertoire was sequenced with immunoSEQ multiplex PCR; TCRdb's copy has only in-frame clones and lacks some. Found here are about 48,000 clones; the top ten clones hold around 5.6%. V is TRBV4-3 and J is TRBJ1-1, with TRBD1 matching 9 bases. The material sequenced was PBMCs. This TCR came from a male donor in good health and CMV-seropositive. Here the CDR3 DNA reads TGCGCCAGCAGCACAAACAGGGGGCGGAACACTGAAGCTTTCTTT. Encoded protein: CASSTNRGRNTEAFF.